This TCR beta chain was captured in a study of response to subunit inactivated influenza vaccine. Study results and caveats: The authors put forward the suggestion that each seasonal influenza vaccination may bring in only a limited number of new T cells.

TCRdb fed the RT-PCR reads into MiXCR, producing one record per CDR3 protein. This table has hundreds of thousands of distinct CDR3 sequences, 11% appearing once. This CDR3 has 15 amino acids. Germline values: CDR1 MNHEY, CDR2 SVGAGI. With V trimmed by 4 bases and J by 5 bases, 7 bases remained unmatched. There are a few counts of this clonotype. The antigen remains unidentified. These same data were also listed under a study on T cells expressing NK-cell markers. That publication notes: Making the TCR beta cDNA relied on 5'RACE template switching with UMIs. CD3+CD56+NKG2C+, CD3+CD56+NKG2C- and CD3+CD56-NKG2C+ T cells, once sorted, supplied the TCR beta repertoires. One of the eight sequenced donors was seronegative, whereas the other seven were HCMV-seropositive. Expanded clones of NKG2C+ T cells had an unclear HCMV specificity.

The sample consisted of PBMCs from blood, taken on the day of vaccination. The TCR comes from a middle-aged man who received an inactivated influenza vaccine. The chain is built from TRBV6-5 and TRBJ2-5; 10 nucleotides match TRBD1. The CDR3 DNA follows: TGTGCCAGCAGTTCGCCGGGACAGGGGCTGGAGACCCAGTACTTC. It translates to CASSSPGQGLETQYF.